The sample holds a few counts of the clone carrying this TCR beta chain. Antigen specificity is unknown. There were at least 6 micrograms of total RNA extracted from every sample. Germline values: CDR1 SGHRS, CDR2 YFSETQ. Trimming at V came to 4 bases and at J to 1 base, leaving 12 bases not matched to a gene. This CDR3 region has 17 residues. These data are taken from a study of blood T cells in healthy people across ages. Study-level findings and limits: Higher diversity, along with more naive CD4+ cells, distinguished long-lived donors from aged donors. Naive T cell percentage strongly correlated with TCR beta diversity. PBMCs left unsorted prevented a conclusive naive versus antigen-experienced comparison.

PCR was performed a second time for about 6 to 12 cycles using a sample-barcoded 5' primer and a J-beta primer mix. TCRdb independently ran MiXCR on the 5' RACE reads; one entry per CDR3 protein. The sample carries 850,000 to 1,000,000 distinct CDR3 sequences, roughly 48% recorded once. The receptor was isolated from a man aged 25-40 years in good health. The gene calls are TRBV5-1 and TRBJ2-7; 9 bases are shared with TRBD2. What was sequenced was blood. The CDR3 region is CASSPVGGGRGSYEQYF. The DNA of the CDR3 is TGCGCCAGCAGCCCGGTTGGGGGCGGGAGGGGGTCCTACGAGCAGTACTTC.